Listed here are 13 T cell receptor beta chains from one sample, sequenced in a study of T cells after yellow fever vaccination. Each CDR3 protein gets one entry after TCRdb re-called the 5' RACE reads with MiXCR. This table holds about 170,000 distinct CDR3 sequences, roughly 11% found once. The specimen was CD8+ T cells sorted from PBMCs, collected 15 days after the yellow fever booster vaccination. The receptors were gathered from a man between 18 and 35 years old who received the YFV17D yellow fever vaccine.

V is TRBV4-2 and J is TRBJ2-3, with TRBD2 matching over 12 bases. CDR3 length: 18 residues. Germline CDR1 LGHNA, CDR2 YNFKEQ. V dropped 1 base and J dropped 0; count of bases not matched to a gene: 5. The CDR3 sequence is CASSQGLAGVSSTDTQYF. For the CDR3, the DNA is TGTGCCAGCAGCCAAGGACTAGCGGGGGTATCTAGCACAGATACGCAGTATTTT.

The V call is TRBV6-5, the J call TRBJ1-2; unclear D gene. The CDR3 consists of 16 residues. Trimming cost V 0 bases and J 3 bases, with 14 bases left between them. The germline V gene has CDR1 MNHEY and CDR2 SVGAGI. CDR3 residues: CASSYSLLDGDYGYTF. In DNA form, the CDR3 reads TGTGCCAGCAGTTACTCCCTTCTAGACGGAGACTATGGCTACACCTTC.

This clonotype came up a few times. The V and J genes are TRBV6-5 and TRBJ1-4; 8 bases align to TRBD1. Trimming cost V 6 bases and J 4 bases; bases outside gene matches: 10. Germline CDR1 reads MNHEY; CDR2 reads SVGAGI. The CDR3 contains 16 residues. CDR3 bases: TGTGCCAGCAGACAGGGGGTTAGGGTCGGTAATGAAAAACTGTTTTTT. Residues: CASRQGVRVGNEKLFF.

V usage is TRBV7-9 and J usage is TRBJ2-1; D unclear. Looked up from germline, CDR1 is SEHNR and CDR2 is FQNEAQ (reference sequence). V lost 1 base to trimming and J lost 3 bases, with 7 bases between them. This CDR3 contains 14 residues. CDR3 in amino acids: CASSLDMGYNEQFF. The CDR3 DNA follows: TGTGCCAGCAGCTTAGATATGGGCTACAATGAGCAGTTCTTC.

This clonotype was observed a few times. The chain combines TRBV4-3 with TRBJ1-2; TRBD1 agrees at 8 bases. Losses at the gene ends were 1 base for V and 8 bases for J; bases not matched to a gene: 12. Germline values: CDR1 LGHNA, CDR2 YSLEER. This CDR3 has 16 amino acids. The DNA of the CDR3 is TGCGCCAGCAGCCAAGGGCTTTTTCCAGGGGGCGTGGGCTACACCTTC. This sequence encodes CASSQGLFPGGVGYTF.

This clonotype was seen many times. The chain employs TRBV27 and TRBJ1-1; the D is unclear. Trimming left V 5 bases short and J 0 bases short, with 13 bases between. Germline CDR1 reads MNHEY; CDR2 reads SMNVEV (reference sequence). This CDR3 comprises 15 residues. The CDR3 region has the DNA TGTGCCAGCAGTCCTTATGCGCAAATGAACACTGAAGCTTTCTTT. Translating it yields CASSPYAQMNTEAFF.

This clonotype occurred a few times. The genes are TRBV6-2 or TRBV6-3 and TRBJ2-5; the D gene is possibly TRBD2 (6 bases). Per the germline V gene, CDR1 is MNHEY and CDR2 is SVGEGT. The CDR3 covers 14 residues. Trimming left V 3 bases short and J 4 bases short, with 12 bases between. As DNA, the CDR3 is TGTGCCAGCAGTTATCTTTCGGGAGCAGAGACCCAGTACTTC. It codes for CASSYLSGAETQYF.

The V call is TRBV9, the J call TRBJ2-4; D gene uncertain. The germline V and J ends were trimmed by 3 bases and 5 bases, with 6 bases remaining between them. This CDR3 spans 12 amino acids. Germline lookup yields CDR1 SGDLS and CDR2 YYNGEE. CDR3 nucleotides: TGTGCCAGCAGCGGACGAGAAAACATTCAGTACTTC. This gives the protein CASSGRENIQYF.

Concerning this clonotype: One junction end does not reproduce the germline sequence, and a read error may be involved. The V gene is TRBV10-3, the J gene TRBJ2-1; 9 bases are shared with TRBD2. Germline lookup yields CDR1 ENHRY and CDR2 SYGVKD. There are 16 residues in the CDR3. The CDR3 nucleotides are TGTGCCATCAGTTCGGCGACTAGCGGCTCCGACAATGAGCAGTTCTTC. Its translation: CAISSATSGSDNEQFF.

The chain links TRBV7-6 to TRBJ2-3; D might be TRBD2 (6 bases). There are 15 residues in the CDR3. Trimming stripped 5 bases from V and 0 bases from J, with 12 bases between. Germline loops: CDR1 SGHVS, CDR2 FNYEAQ. CDR3 residues: CASSDLAGSTDTQYF. The CDR3 coding sequence is TGTGCCAGCAGCGATCTGGCGGGAAGCACAGATACGCAGTATTTT.

This clonotype was recorded many times. The chain uses TRBV20-1 and TRBJ2-2, with a tentative D call TRBD2 (6 bases). Trimming removed 5 bases from V and 3 bases from J, with 16 bases in between. The germline V gene encodes CDR1 DFQATT and CDR2 SNEGSKA (reference sequence). CDR3 length: 15 amino acids. The CDR3 DNA reads as TGCAGTGCTGCGAAAACTGGGACTGACACCGGGGAGCTGTTTTTT. Its translation: CSAAKTGTDTGELFF.

This chain joins TRBV7-3 and TRBJ2-1; D is uncertain. The CDR3 extends over 15 amino acids. V lost 5 bases, J lost 4 bases, and 15 bases lay in between. CDR1 and CDR2 (germline): SGHTA, FQGTGA. CDR3 DNA sequence: TGTGCCAGCAGCCAGCACTTGGTAACTTACAATGAGCAGTTCTTC. Its translation: CASSQHLVTYNEQFF.

This sequence joins TRBV24-1 and TRBJ2-2; D gene unclear. Trimming took off 1 base at V and 4 bases at J, with 9 bases between the two ends. The length of the CDR3 is 15 residues. The V gene's germline CDR1 is KGHDR and CDR2 SFDVKD. CDR3 loop: CATSDLRQSTGELFF. Written as DNA, the CDR3 is TGTGCCACCAGTGATTTACGGCAAAGCACCGGGGAGCTGTTTTTT.